A single T cell receptor beta chain is shown here with its context. The table came from immunoSEQ multiplex PCR; TCRdb's copy has only in-frame clones and leaves some out. The table has roughly 390,000 clones, less than 85% seen once. The sample belongs to a study of blood T cell repertoires in COVID-19. Study overall: Sources were T cells, B-cell-depleted T cells, or PBMCs; the material itself was cDNA or gDNA.

V shed 7 bases and J 5 bases; nucleotides not matched to a gene: 11. The CDR3 length is 14 residues. The germline CDR1 and CDR2 sequences are SGHRS and YFSETQ. The clonotype comes from a woman between 18 and 30 years old with acute or convalescent COVID-19. Sequenced sample: peripheral blood. The chain has TRBV5-1 and TRBJ1-1; 7 nucleotides line up with TRBD1. This chain's CDR3 is CASRGLTGNTEAFF. CDR3 in DNA: TGCGCCAGCCGGGGGCTGACAGGGAATACTGAAGCTTTCTTT.